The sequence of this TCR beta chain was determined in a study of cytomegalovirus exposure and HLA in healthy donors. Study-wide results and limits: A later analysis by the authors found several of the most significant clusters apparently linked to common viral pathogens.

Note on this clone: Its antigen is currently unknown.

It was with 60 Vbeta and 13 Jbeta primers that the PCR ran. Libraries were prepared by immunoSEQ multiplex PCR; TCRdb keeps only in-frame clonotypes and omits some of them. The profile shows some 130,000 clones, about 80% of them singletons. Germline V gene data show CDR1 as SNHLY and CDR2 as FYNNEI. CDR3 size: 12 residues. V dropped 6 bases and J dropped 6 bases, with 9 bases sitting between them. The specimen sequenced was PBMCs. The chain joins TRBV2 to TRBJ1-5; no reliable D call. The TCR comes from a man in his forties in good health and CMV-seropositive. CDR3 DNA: TGTGCCAGCAGCTCGGGGAGTCAGCCCCAGCATTTT. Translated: CASSSGSQPQHF.